This entry lists 9 T cell receptor beta chains sequenced from one sample in a study of T cells after yellow fever vaccination. TCRdb called the 5' RACE reads again in MiXCR, with one record for every CDR3 protein. The data show 200,000 to 300,000 distinct CDR3 sequences, with 6% to 8% seen just once and 1% to 1.2% held by the top ten. Sequencing used CD4+ T cells sorted from PBMCs, obtained on the day of the yellow fever booster vaccination. The source is a man younger than 45 who received the YFV17D yellow fever vaccine.

The V and J genes are TRBV23-1 and TRBJ2-7, with D possibly TRBD1 on 5 matching bases. TRBV23-1 is given ORF status, its function remaining uncertain. With 8 bases removed from V and 0 bases from J, the gap between germline ends came to 17 bases. This CDR3 has 15 residues. CDR3 in DNA: TGCGCCAGCCAAAGGTTGGACAACAGCTCCTACGAGCAGTACTTC. Amino acid sequence: CASQRLDNSSYEQYF.

This clonotype was picked up a small number of times. The junction shows a germline mismatch at one end, possibly a read error. This chain connects TRBV7-7 to TRBJ2-2, with 13 bases matching TRBD2. The length of the CDR3 is 17 residues. From germline, CDR1 is SSHAT and CDR2 FNYEAQ (reference sequence). Here the CDR3 reads CASSQTTSGRDTGELFF. In DNA form, the CDR3 reads TGTGCTAGCAGCCAAACCACTAGCGGGAGGGACACCGGGGAGCTGTTTTTT.

This clonotype was recorded a few times. The chain combines TRBV4-2 with TRBJ2-1; 12 bases align to TRBD2. Germline CDR1 is LGHNA and CDR2 is YNFKEQ. V lost 3 bases, J lost 5 bases, and 5 bases stayed unmatched. This CDR3 has 16 amino acids. This chain's CDR3 is CASSQGLAGGNNEQFF. DNA for the CDR3: TGTGCCAGCAGCCAGGGTCTAGCGGGAGGGAACAATGAGCAGTTCTTC.

This clonotype appeared many times. This chain links TRBV6-5 with TRBJ2-6; D remains unclear. Germline CDR1 is MNHEY and CDR2 is SVGAGI. CDR3 length: 13 residues. V lost 2 bases and J 2 bases, leaving 1 base between the germline ends. The CDR3 sequence is CASSYAGANVLTF. As DNA, the CDR3 is TGTGCCAGCAGTTACGCTGGGGCCAACGTCCTGACTTTC.

Many counts were recorded for this clonotype. The J gene is TRBJ1-1, the V gene TRBV25-1, with D unresolved. CDR1 MGHDK and CDR2 SYGVNS come from the germline V gene. The CDR3 consists of 13 residues. Trimming took off 5 bases at V and 8 bases at J, with 15 bases between the two ends. CDR3 nucleotides: TGTGCCAGCAGTCCCCCGGCTCTGGGCGAAGCTTTCTTT. It translates to CASSPPALGEAFF.

This clonotype was observed a few times. The V gene is TRBV7-3, the J gene TRBJ2-1, with a tentative D call TRBD1 (5 bases). The ends were cut back, 4 bases at V and 3 bases at J, with 13 bases in the middle. Germline V gives CDR1 SGHTA, CDR2 FQGTGA. The CDR3 has 15 residues. Here the CDR3 reads CASSSGNSLYNEQFF. CDR3 coding DNA: TGTGCCAGCAGCTCAGGGAACTCGCTCTACAATGAGCAGTTCTTC.

The chain carries TRBV4-3 and TRBJ2-1, with TRBD2 identical over 7 bases. This CDR3 has 18 amino acids. In germline, CDR1 is LGHNA, CDR2 YSLEER. Losses at the gene ends were 1 base for V and 3 bases for J; bases not matched to a gene: 12. This CDR3 reads CASSQGPRGTTLYNEQFF. CDR3 nucleotides: TGCGCCAGCAGCCAAGGTCCCCGCGGGACTACCCTCTACAATGAGCAGTTCTTC.

This clonotype was found many times. The rearrangement uses TRBV7-2 and TRBJ2-1; 10 bases map to TRBD2. The CDR3 spans 15 residues. With V trimmed by 3 bases and J by 6 bases, 5 bases remained unmatched. Germline V gene data show CDR1 as SGHTA and CDR2 as FQGNSA. CDR3 residues: CASSFPRTSGNEQFF. The CDR3 bases are TGTGCCAGCAGCTTTCCAAGGACTAGCGGCAATGAGCAGTTCTTC.

This chain uses TRBV6-5 with TRBJ1-3; TRBD1 might be the D (6 bases). The CDR3 covers 15 residues. CDR1 MNHEY and CDR2 SVGAGI come from the germline V gene. The V end was cut by 0 bases, the J end by 4 bases, with 10 bases between. CDR3 in DNA: TGTGCCAGCAGTTACTCGGGGGGCTTCGGAAACACCATATATTTT. Translation gives CASSYSGGFGNTIYF.